Listed here are 20 T cell receptor beta chains from one sample, sequenced in a study of blood T cell repertoires in COVID-19 (dated by TCRdb to between 2020 and 2021). The library came from the immunoSEQ multiplex PCR assay. The immuneACCESS repertoire file appears here via TCRdb, limited to in-frame rearrangements. These files lack a portion of the clones; in checked studies, under half of the deficit traces to unresolved V genes, and the cause of the others is not known. Here the sample has fewer than 250,000 clones; approximately 91% occur a single time. The ten largest clones add up to about 1.1% of the sample. The sequencing sample was made of peripheral blood. These receptor sequences come from a man aged 30-40 years with acute or convalescent COVID-19.

This clone was found a few times. The gene calls are TRBV27 and TRBJ1-6, with 7 bases matching TRBD1. V lost 4 bases and J lost 9; bases outside the gene matches: 0. The V gene's germline CDR1 is MNHEY and CDR2 SMNVEV (reference sequence). CDR3 size: 12 residues. The CDR3 region is CASSYRGSPLHF. The CDR3 DNA reads as TGTGCCAGCAGTTACAGGGGTTCACCCCTCCACTTT.

The chain joins TRBV29-1 to TRBJ2-2; TRBD2 is a possible D gene (6 bases). Trimming cost V 4 bases and J 5 bases, with 8 bases left between them. The germline V gene encodes CDR1 SQVTM and CDR2 ANQGSEA. CDR3 length: 12 residues. The CDR3 DNA reads as TGCAGCGTTGGACGGGGGACCGGGGAGCTGTTTTTT. Translating gives CSVGRGTGELFF.

V and J are TRBV6-5 and TRBJ1-2; tentatively, D is TRBD1 (5 bases). Germline CDR1 is MNHEY and CDR2 is SVGAGI. Trimming stripped 1 base from V and 4 bases from J, with 13 bases between. This CDR3 region has 15 residues. The CDR3 sequence: CASSYFVGASYGYTF. The CDR3 DNA reads TGTGCCAGCAGTTACTTTGTAGGGGCCTCCTATGGCTACACCTTC.

The genes are TRBV6-5 and TRBJ1-2; no reliable D call. Trimming cost V 6 bases and J 2 bases, with 13 bases left between them. Germline CDR1 MNHEY, CDR2 SVGAGI. The CDR3 sequence is 14 residues long. The CDR3 reads CASSASGPNYGYTF. The CDR3 nucleotides are TGTGCCAGCAGCGCGAGTGGTCCCAACTATGGCTACACCTTC.

This chain links TRBV27 with TRBJ1-2; D unresolved. V lost 3 bases to trimming and J lost 2 bases, with 7 bases between them. CDR3 size: 13 residues. Germline CDR1 MNHEY, CDR2 SMNVEV (reference sequence). The CDR3 DNA reads as TGTGCCAGCAGTTTTGCGGGGAACTATGGCTACACCTTC. Amino acids: CASSFAGNYGYTF.

In nucleotides, the CDR3 is TGCGCCAGCAGCCAAGATCCTGCCGCGGGAAGCACGCAGTATTTT. It is translated as CASSQDPAAGSTQYF. J is TRBJ2-3 and V is TRBV4-1; a possible D gene is TRBD2 (6 bases). There are 15 residues in the CDR3. The V end lost 0 bases, the J end lost 9 bases, and 16 bases lay between the germline ends. Per germline, CDR1 MGHRA and CDR2 YSYEKL.

This chain uses TRBV28 with TRBJ2-5, with a possible D match to TRBD2 (5 bases). V was trimmed by 6 bases and J by 5 bases, leaving 10 bases between them. The germline V gene encodes CDR1 MDHEN and CDR2 SYDVKM. CDR3 length equals 12 residues. CDR3 in DNA: TGTGCCAGCAGCTGGACTGAGGAGACCCAGTACTTC. Protein sequence: CASSWTEETQYF.

The CDR3 nucleotides are TGTGCCAGCAGAGCTAGCGGGGGGTTCGATGAGCAGTTCTTC. Its translation is CASRASGGFDEQFF. The rearrangement uses TRBV9 and TRBJ2-1; 11 bases fit TRBD2. Germline CDR1 is SGDLS and CDR2 is YYNGEE. The length of the CDR3 is 14 residues. V was pared by 5 bases and J by 8 bases, with 6 bases of the junction left unmatched.

About this clone: In the same sample, other DNA sequences code for this CDR3. This chain uses TRBV7-2 with TRBJ1-6; 7 bases are a match to TRBD1. Germline CDR1 is SGHTA and CDR2 is FQGNSA. J was trimmed by 6 bases and V by 0 bases; bases with no gene match: 2. This CDR3 contains 15 residues. CDR3: CASSLARQGNSPLHF. The CDR3 DNA is TGTGCCAGCAGCTTAGCGCGACAGGGTAATTCACCCCTCCACTTT.

The chain joins TRBV5-4 to TRBJ2-1; 9 bases align to TRBD1. This CDR3 is 15 amino acids long. V lost 4 bases, J lost 6 bases, and 8 bases stayed unmatched. The V gene's germline CDR1 is SGHNT and CDR2 YYREEE (reference sequence). As DNA, the CDR3 is TGTGCCAGCAGCCACCCCGGGACAGGGTTCAATGAGCAGTTCTTC. It encodes CASSHPGTGFNEQFF.

This clone was observed a few times. The chain carries TRBV7-9 and TRBJ1-4; D might be TRBD1 (6 bases). Germline values: CDR1 SEHNR, CDR2 FQNEAQ (reference sequence). The V end lost 0 bases, the J end lost 8 bases, and 13 bases lay between the germline ends. There are 15 residues in the CDR3. The DNA for the CDR3 is TGTGCCAGCAGCTTAGCAGGGGGGGAAGAAGAAAAACTGTTTTTT. This codes for CASSLAGGEEEKLFF.

The chain uses TRBV6-7 and TRBJ1-4; D ambiguous. TRBV6-7 is recorded as an ORF, its role being uncertain. The CDR3 is made up of 11 amino acids. The V and J ends lost 5 bases and 5 bases respectively, with 3 bases between them. CDR3 sequence: CASSQNEKLFF. The CDR3 DNA reads as TGTGCCAGCAGTCAGAATGAAAAACTGTTTTTT.

The chain combines TRBV6-6 with TRBJ1-5; no definite D call. The germline V gene encodes CDR1 MNHNY and CDR2 SVGAGI (reference sequence). The CDR3 extends over 12 amino acids. The V end lost 2 bases, the J end lost 8 bases, and 7 bases lay between the germline ends. CDR3 in DNA: TGTGCCAGCAGTTACCCCGTCGAGCCCCAGCATTTT. The encoded protein is CASSYPVEPQHF.

The V gene is TRBV5-1, the J gene TRBJ1-3; D is perhaps TRBD1 (6 bases). The CDR3 extends over 14 amino acids. The germline V and J ends were trimmed by 5 bases and 1 base, with 10 bases remaining between them. The germline CDR1 and CDR2 sequences are SGHRS and YFSETQ. CDR3 protein: CASRPTGSGNTIYF. As DNA, the CDR3 is TGCGCCAGCAGACCAACAGGGTCTGGAAACACCATATATTTT.

CDR3 sequence: CATSLVAENTGELFF. In DNA, the CDR3 is TGTGCCACCTCTCTCGTAGCGGAGAACACCGGGGAGCTGTTTTTT. V usage is TRBV27 and J usage is TRBJ2-2; a possible D gene is TRBD2 (6 bases). The V gene lost 10 bases and the J gene lost 1 base, with 16 bases spanning the gap. Looked up from germline, CDR1 is MNHEY and CDR2 is SMNVEV (reference sequence). The CDR3 has 15 residues.

The V and J genes are TRBV30 and TRBJ1-5, with TRBD1 as a possible D gene (6 bases). Germline V CDR1 and CDR2: GTSNPN, SVGIG (reference sequence). V lost 0 bases and J 2 bases, leaving 11 bases between the germline ends. This CDR3 is 15 amino acids long. CDR3 sequence (DNA): TGTGCCTGGAGTGTACCCAGGGGAGGCAATCAGCCCCAGCATTTT. Protein product: CAWSVPRGGNQPQHF.

The chain carries TRBV20-1 and TRBJ1-1; maybe TRBD1 (6 bases). This CDR3 has 12 residues. Trimming cost V 3 bases and J 6 bases, with 11 bases left between them. Germline CDR1 and CDR2: DFQATT and SNEGSKA (reference sequence). The CDR3 sequence: CSASEQGAEAFF. The CDR3 DNA sequence: TGCAGTGCTAGTGAACAGGGCGCTGAAGCTTTCTTT.

CDR3: CASSFLGAYEQYF. In DNA, the CDR3 is TGTGCCAGCAGTTTTCTAGGCGCCTACGAGCAGTACTTC. The chain is built from TRBV27 and TRBJ2-7; D not resolved. CDR1 is MNHEY, CDR2 SMNVEV, per germline (reference sequence). Trimming pared 3 bases from V and 2 bases from J, leaving 8 bases between. CDR3 length: 13 amino acids.

The CDR3 reads CASSFRAGSYEQYF. Here the CDR3 DNA reads TGTGCCAGCAGCTTCAGAGCGGGCTCCTACGAGCAGTACTTC. The rearrangement links TRBV11-2 to TRBJ2-7; the D gene is possibly TRBD2 (6 bases). Germline CDR1 reads SGHAT; CDR2 reads FQNNGV. The CDR3 spans 14 residues. Trimming pared 3 bases from V and 0 bases from J, leaving 9 bases between.

The chain uses TRBV7-2 and TRBJ2-5, with D possibly matching TRBD1 (5 bases). This CDR3 spans 15 amino acids. Trimming pared 0 bases from V and 1 base from J, leaving 9 bases between. Per germline, CDR1 SGHTA and CDR2 FQGNSA. The CDR3 sequence is CASSLAGARQETQYF. For the CDR3, the DNA is TGTGCCAGCAGCTTAGCTGGGGCACGCCAAGAGACCCAGTACTTC.